The T cell receptor beta chain under discussion was sequenced for a study of T cells in Graves' hyperthyroidism and ophthalmopathy. Study background: Peripheral blood was drawn at first diagnosis, prior to all treatment.

Among ophthalmopathy patients, the Clinical Activity Score reached at least 3, the NOSPECS grade reached at least 4, and duration remained under 3 months. The sample holds a few counts of this clonotype. Germline V gene sequence: CDR1 MNHEY, CDR2 SVGEGT. V lost 2 bases and J 7 bases, leaving 5 bases between the germline ends. This CDR3 comprises 11 residues. Regions amplified from RNA transcripts were the TCR beta CDR3 regions. Using the HTBI primer set, a first-round RT-PCR was run on the TCR CDR3. TCRdb called the multiplex PCR reads again in MiXCR, with one record for every CDR3 protein. The sample lists hundreds of thousands of distinct CDR3 sequences; around 22% were seen once.

The sample taken for sequencing was blood. The receptor comes from a woman in her 30s with Graves' ophthalmopathy. The chain combines TRBV6-2 or TRBV6-3 with TRBJ1-1; no firm D call. The CDR3 is CASSYESEAFF. The CDR3 DNA reads as TGTGCCAGCAGTTACGAAAGTGAAGCTTTCTTT.